This TCR beta chain was captured by sequencing in a study of cytomegalovirus exposure and HLA in healthy donors. Findings of the study overall: Productive rates of about 87% or about 30% were seen for most TCR beta V segments in an earlier analysis. Relative to equally common others, HLA-associated TCR beta chains showed greater clonal expansion in a later analysis. Later analysis showed TCR association rates varying by HLA locus, highest for DRB1 and lowest for HLA-C. At a 0.05 false discovery rate, a later analysis found about 17,000 TCR beta sequences to be associated with HLA alleles.

A multiplex PCR was run with 60 Vbeta primers and 13 Jbeta primers. Data came from immunoSEQ multiplex PCR; TCRdb stores just in-frame clones and leaves some out. The sample includes 90,000 to 100,000 clones, roughly 79% of them seen just once. Comments on this clone: Antigen unknown.

Germline CDR1 and CDR2: LGHNT and FRNRAP. V lost 3 bases, J lost 0 bases, and 12 bases stayed unmatched. The CDR3 loop spans 19 amino acids. V gene TRBV12-5 combines with J gene TRBJ2-1; TRBD2 matches 9 bases. Sequencing was performed on PBMCs. The source is a woman in her thirties or forties in good health and CMV-seronegative. The CDR3 is CASGFFLAGTQSSYNEQFF. CDR3 nucleotide sequence: TGTGCTAGTGGTTTCTTCCTAGCGGGGACTCAGAGCTCCTACAATGAGCAGTTCTTC.